One and the same sample provided the 17 T cell receptor beta chains below, sequenced in a study of cytomegalovirus exposure and HLA in healthy donors. The protocol was immunoSEQ multiplex PCR, while the TCRdb copy is restricted to in-frame clones and leaves out a portion. The sample carries 120,000 to 150,000 clones, roughly 90% recorded once. Sequenced sample: PBMCs. Receptors originate from a man aged 18-30 years in good health and CMV-seropositive.

This clone has just one count. The rearrangement links TRBV5-1 to TRBJ2-7; 7 bases agree with TRBD2. CDR3 size: 15 residues. Germline CDR1 SGHRS, CDR2 YFSETQ. J was trimmed by 4 bases and V by 2 bases; bases with no gene match: 9. The CDR3 DNA reads TGCGCCAGCAGCTTCTCAGCGGGAAGGATGTACGAGCAGTACTTC. As protein: CASSFSAGRMYEQYF. Full variable domain (rest looked up from reference TRBV5-1 and TRBJ2-7): KAGVTQTPRYLIKTRGQQVTLSCSPISGHRSVSWYQQTPGQGLQFLFEYFSETQRNKGNFPGRFSGRQFSNSRSEMNVSTLELGDSALYLCASSFSAGRMYEQYFGPGTRLTVT.

The rearrangement links TRBV28 to TRBJ1-2, with D hard to call. Germline V gene sequence: CDR1 MDHEN, CDR2 SYDVKM. This CDR3 comprises 12 residues. V lost 3 bases and J lost 5, with 7 bases in between. The DNA for the CDR3 is TGTGCCAGCAGTTTTCGGGGTTATGGCTACACCTTC. It encodes CASSFRGYGYTF.

The chain couples TRBV21-1 to TRBJ2-2; the table's D gene call, TRBD2, was not cross checked with the DNA. TRBV21-1 is tagged as a pseudogene. This CDR3 has 16 amino acids. The CDR3 DNA is TGTGCCAGCAGCACGGGACTAGCGGGAGTAGCCGGGGAGCTGTTTTTT. Its translation is CASSTGLAGVAGELFF.

The rearrangement uses TRBV5-1 and TRBJ1-3; 8 bases line up with TRBD1. Germline assignment: CDR1 SGHRS and CDR2 YFSETQ. The V gene end was trimmed by 1 base and the J gene end by 0 bases; junction bases not matched to a gene: 6. The CDR3 runs to 17 residues. CDR3 bases: TGCGCCAGCAGCTTGCAGGGACAGGCCCTCTCTGGAAACACCATATATTTT. Translation: CASSLQGQALSGNTIYF.

The J gene is TRBJ2-7, the V gene TRBV5-1, with D hard to call. The CDR3 spans 13 residues. The V and J ends lost 3 bases and 0 bases respectively, with 7 bases between them. CDR1 SGHRS and CDR2 YFSETQ come from the germline V gene. DNA for the CDR3: TGCGCCAGCAGCTCTACCAACTCCTACGAGCAGTACTTC. Translating it yields CASSSTNSYEQYF.

The V gene is TRBV29-1, the J gene TRBJ2-3, with 10 bases matching TRBD2. Unmatched junction bases numbered 15, after V lost 1 base and J lost 2 bases. There are 19 residues in the CDR3. The V gene's germline CDR1 is SQVTM and CDR2 ANQGSEA. This chain's CDR3 is CSVEVPSGLTSGVTDTQYF. In nucleotides, the CDR3 is TGCAGCGTTGAAGTACCATCGGGACTTACTAGCGGGGTCACAGATACGCAGTATTTT.

This chain connects TRBV28 to TRBJ2-7; D not resolved. Trimming pared 8 bases from V and 3 bases from J, leaving 5 bases between. The V gene's germline CDR1 is MDHEN and CDR2 SYDVKM. The CDR3 runs to 10 residues. The CDR3 bases are TGTGCCAGCCAACACTACGAGCAGTACTTC. Translation: CASQHYEQYF.

The V gene is TRBV4-1, the J gene TRBJ2-1; the match to TRBD1 covers 9 bases. The length of the CDR3 is 16 residues. The V gene's germline CDR1 is MGHRA and CDR2 YSYEKL. After removal of 6 bases from V and 4 bases from J, the junction contained 10 bases not matched to a gene. The CDR3 nucleotides read TGCGCCAGCAGATCCGGGACAGGGACCCTTTACAATGAGCAGTTCTTC. This encodes CASRSGTGTLYNEQFF.

The chain combines TRBV9 with TRBJ1-2; possible D gene TRBD1, 5 bases. The V gene's germline CDR1 is SGDLS and CDR2 YYNGEE. The CDR3 has 12 amino acids. Deletions cut 3 bases from V and 7 bases from J, with 10 bases between. The CDR3 DNA reads TGTGCCAGCAGCGGATCGACAGCTGGCTACACCTTC. As protein: CASSGSTAGYTF.

V gene TRBV5-1 combines with J gene TRBJ1-1; no definite D call. The CDR3 totals 15 residues. V was shortened by 0 bases and J by 0 bases, with 9 bases between the two germline ends. In germline, CDR1 is SGHRS, CDR2 YFSETQ. For the CDR3, the DNA is TGCGCCAGCAGCTTGGGATCGAGTCTGAACACTGAAGCTTTCTTT. This sequence encodes CASSLGSSLNTEAFF.

The chain couples TRBV27 to TRBJ2-1; 7 bases are shared with TRBD2. This CDR3 is 18 amino acids long. Germline V gives CDR1 MNHEY, CDR2 SMNVEV (reference sequence). With V trimmed by 1 base and J by 5 bases, 14 bases remained unmatched. CDR3 in amino acids: CASSLWVPGTILDNEQFF. CDR3 DNA sequence: TGTGCCAGCAGTTTATGGGTCCCCGGGACTATCCTTGACAATGAGCAGTTCTTC.

The J gene is TRBJ2-5, the V gene TRBV6-1, with D possibly being TRBD1 (8 bases). The CDR3 has 15 residues. Germline V CDR1 and CDR2: MNHNS, SASEGT. V was pared by 4 bases and J by 12 bases, with 24 bases between. This CDR3 reads CASSVYRGGEGLEYF. Written as DNA, the CDR3 is TGTGCCAGCAGTGTTTACAGGGGGGGCGAGGGTCTAGAGTACTTC.

This clone has just one count. The chain joins TRBV5-6 to TRBJ2-5, with D maybe TRBD1 (5 bases). Germline CDR1 SGHDT, CDR2 YYEEEE. This CDR3 comprises 16 residues. Trimming shortened V by 0 bases and J by 5 bases, and 17 bases separated the two germline ends. CDR3 DNA sequence: TGTGCCAGCAGCTTGGCCTTGAGATGGGGCTCGGAGACCCAGTACTTC. It encodes CASSLALRWGSETQYF. The entire variable domain, with the rest obtained from reference TRBV5-6 and TRBJ2-5, is as follows: DAGVTQSPTHLIKTRGQQVTLRCSPKSGHDTVSWYQQALGQGPQFIFQYYEEEERQRGNFPDRFSGHQFPNYSSELNVNALLLGDSALYLCASSLALRWGSETQYFGPGTRLLVL.

This clone was counted once. The rearrangement uses TRBV6-6 and TRBJ2-3; a weak D match, TRBD2 (5 bases). Trimming removed 6 bases at V and 1 base at J, with 8 bases between. This CDR3 has 13 amino acids. CDR1 is MNHNY and CDR2 is SVGAGI in the germline V gene (reference sequence). The DNA of the CDR3 is TGTGCCAGCAGACGGGAAGGCACAGATACGCAGTATTTT. It is translated as CASRREGTDTQYF.

Here the CDR3 reads CASSQDDRSYEQYF. CDR3 DNA: TGCGCCAGCAGCCAAGACGACAGGAGCTACGAGCAGTACTTC. V gene TRBV4-1 combines with J gene TRBJ2-7, with TRBD1 as a possible D gene (6 bases). The V and J ends lost 0 bases and 3 bases respectively, with 9 bases between them. CDR1 and CDR2 from the germline V gene are MGHRA and YSYEKL. This CDR3 has 14 residues.

This chain uses TRBV18 with TRBJ1-3; 7 bases align to TRBD1. Germline V gene lookup returns CDR1 KGHSH and CDR2 LQKENI. The CDR3 sequence is 16 residues long. V shed 0 bases, J shed 4 bases, and the junction held 6 bases outside the gene matches. CDR3 DNA sequence: TGTGCCAGCTCACCACCTACGGGACAGCAGGGAAACACCATATATTTT. Its protein is CASSPPTGQQGNTIYF. Full variable domain (outside the CDR3, taken from reference TRBV18 and TRBJ1-3): NAGVMQNPRHLVRRRGQEARLRCSPMKGHSHVYWYRQLPEEGLKFMVYLQKENIIDESGMPKERFSAEFPKEGPSILRIQQVVRGDSAAYFCASSPPTGQQGNTIYFGEGSWLTVV.

This chain uses TRBV9 with TRBJ2-1; 9 nucleotides line up with TRBD1. Trimming cost V 0 bases and J 4 bases; bases outside gene matches: 11. Looked up from germline, CDR1 is SGDLS and CDR2 is YYNGEE. The length of the CDR3 is 18 residues. CDR3 residues: CASSVDARGTGKYNEQFF. In DNA form, the CDR3 reads TGTGCCAGCAGCGTAGACGCCCGGGGGACAGGGAAATACAATGAGCAGTTCTTC.